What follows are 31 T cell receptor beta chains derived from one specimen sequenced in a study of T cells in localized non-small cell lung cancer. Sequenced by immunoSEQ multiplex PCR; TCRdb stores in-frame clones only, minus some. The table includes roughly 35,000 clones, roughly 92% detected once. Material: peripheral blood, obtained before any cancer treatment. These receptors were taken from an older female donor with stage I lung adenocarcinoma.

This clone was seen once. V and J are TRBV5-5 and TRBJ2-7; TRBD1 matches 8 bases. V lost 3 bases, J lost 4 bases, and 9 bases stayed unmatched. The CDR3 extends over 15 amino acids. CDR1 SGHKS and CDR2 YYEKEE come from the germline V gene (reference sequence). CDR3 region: CASSSAGQGQYEQYF. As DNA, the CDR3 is TGTGCCAGCAGCTCAGCCGGACAGGGCCAATACGAGCAGTACTTC. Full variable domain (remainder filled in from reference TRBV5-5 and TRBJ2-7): DAGVTQSPTHLIKTRGQQVTLRCSPISGHKSVSWYQQVLGQGPQFIFQYYEKEERGRGNFPDRFSARQFPNYSSELNVNALLLGDSALYLCASSSAGQGQYEQYFGPGTRLTVT.

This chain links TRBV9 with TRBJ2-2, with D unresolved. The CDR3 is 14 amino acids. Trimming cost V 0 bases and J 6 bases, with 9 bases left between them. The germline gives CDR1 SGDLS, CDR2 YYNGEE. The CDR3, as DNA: TGTGCCAGCAGCGTAGGGGGTCGCGCCGGGGAGCTGTTTTTT. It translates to CASSVGGRAGELFF.

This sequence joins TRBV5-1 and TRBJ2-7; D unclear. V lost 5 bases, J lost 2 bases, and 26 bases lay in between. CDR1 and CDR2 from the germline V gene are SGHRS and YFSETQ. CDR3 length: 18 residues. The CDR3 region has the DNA TGCGCCAGCAGGCCACCCCTCCGTTCCGGGCCGCGGACCTACGAGCAGTACGTC. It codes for CASRPPLRSGPRTYEQYV.

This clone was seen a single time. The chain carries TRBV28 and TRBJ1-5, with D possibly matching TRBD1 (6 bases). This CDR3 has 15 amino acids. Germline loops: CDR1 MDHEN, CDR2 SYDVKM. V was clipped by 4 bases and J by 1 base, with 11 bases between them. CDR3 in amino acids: CASSSHRESNQPQHF. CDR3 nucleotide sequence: TGTGCCAGCAGTTCGCACAGGGAGAGCAATCAGCCCCAGCATTTT.

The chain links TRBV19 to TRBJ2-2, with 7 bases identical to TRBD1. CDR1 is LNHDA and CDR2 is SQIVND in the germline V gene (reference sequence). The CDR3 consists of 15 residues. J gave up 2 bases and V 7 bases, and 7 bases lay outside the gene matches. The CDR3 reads CASNYRDRNTGELFF. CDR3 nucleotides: TGTGCCAGTAACTACCGGGACAGAAACACCGGGGAGCTGTTTTTT.

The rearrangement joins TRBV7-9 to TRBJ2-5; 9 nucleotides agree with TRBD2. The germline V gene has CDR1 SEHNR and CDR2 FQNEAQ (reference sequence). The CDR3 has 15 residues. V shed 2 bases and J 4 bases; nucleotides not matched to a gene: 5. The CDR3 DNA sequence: TGTGCCAGCAGCTTATCACTAGCGGGTAGAGAGACCCAGTACTTC. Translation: CASSLSLAGRETQYF. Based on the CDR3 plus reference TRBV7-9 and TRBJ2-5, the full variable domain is DTGVSQNPRHKITKRGQNVTFRCDPISEHNRLYWYRQTLGQGPEFLTYFQNEAQLEKSRLLSDRFSAERPKGSFSTLEIQRTEQGDSAMYLCASSLSLAGRETQYFGPGTRLLVL.

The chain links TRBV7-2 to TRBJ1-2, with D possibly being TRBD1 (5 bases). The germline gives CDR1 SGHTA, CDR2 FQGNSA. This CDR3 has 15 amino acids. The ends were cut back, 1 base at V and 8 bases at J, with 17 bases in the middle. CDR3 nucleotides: TGTGCCAGCAGCTTAGACACGGTGGCAGGGTGGGGCTACACCTTC. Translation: CASSLDTVAGWGYTF.

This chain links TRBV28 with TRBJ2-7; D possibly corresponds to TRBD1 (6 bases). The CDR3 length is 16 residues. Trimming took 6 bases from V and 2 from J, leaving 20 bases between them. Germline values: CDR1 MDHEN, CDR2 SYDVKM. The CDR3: CASSFGQSLFPYEQYV. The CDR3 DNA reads TGTGCCAGCAGCTTCGGACAGTCACTTTTCCCCTACGAGCAGTACGTC.

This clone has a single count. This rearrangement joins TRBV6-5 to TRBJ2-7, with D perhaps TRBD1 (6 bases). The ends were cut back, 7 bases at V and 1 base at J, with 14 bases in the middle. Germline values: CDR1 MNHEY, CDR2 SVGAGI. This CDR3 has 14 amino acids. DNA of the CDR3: TGTGCCAGCAATCCGCAGGGGCCGTCCTACGAGCAGTACTTC. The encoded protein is CASNPQGPSYEQYF.

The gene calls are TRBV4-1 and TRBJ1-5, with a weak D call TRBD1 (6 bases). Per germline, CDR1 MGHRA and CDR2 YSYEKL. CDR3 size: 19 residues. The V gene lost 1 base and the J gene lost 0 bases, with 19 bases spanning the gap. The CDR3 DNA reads TGCGCCAGCAGCCAAGGGCGGGACACAGCTTCCATTAGCAATCAGCCCCAGCATTTT. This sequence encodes CASSQGRDTASISNQPQHF.

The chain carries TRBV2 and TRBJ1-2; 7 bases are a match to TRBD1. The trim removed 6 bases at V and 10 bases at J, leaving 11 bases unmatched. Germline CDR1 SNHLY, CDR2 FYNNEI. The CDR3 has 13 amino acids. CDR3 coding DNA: TGTGCCAGCAGCGCGGGACAGACCCTGAACTACACCTTC. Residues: CASSAGQTLNYTF.

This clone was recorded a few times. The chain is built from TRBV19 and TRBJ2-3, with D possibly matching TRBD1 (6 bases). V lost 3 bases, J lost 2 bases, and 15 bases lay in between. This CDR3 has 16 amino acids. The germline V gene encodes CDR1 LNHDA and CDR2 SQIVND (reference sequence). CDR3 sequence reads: CASSISFGGHTDTQYF. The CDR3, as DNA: TGTGCCAGTAGTATTTCGTTTGGGGGACACACAGATACGCAGTATTTT. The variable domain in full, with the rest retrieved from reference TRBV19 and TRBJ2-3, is DGGITQSPKYLFRKEGQNVTLSCEQNLNHDAMYWYRQDPGQGLRLIYYSQIVNDFQKGDIAEGYSVSREKKESFPLTVTSAQKNPTAFYLCASSISFGGHTDTQYFGPGTRLTVL.

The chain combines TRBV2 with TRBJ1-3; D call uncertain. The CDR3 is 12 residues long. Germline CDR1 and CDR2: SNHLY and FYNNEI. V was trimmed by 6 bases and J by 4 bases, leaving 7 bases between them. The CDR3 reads CASSGRGNTIYF. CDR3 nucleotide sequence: TGTGCCAGCAGCGGTAGAGGAAACACCATATATTTT.

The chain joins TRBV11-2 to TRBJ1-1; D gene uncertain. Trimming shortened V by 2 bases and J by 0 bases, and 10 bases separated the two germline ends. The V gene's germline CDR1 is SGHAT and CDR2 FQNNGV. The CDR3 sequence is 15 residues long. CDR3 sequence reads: CASSLFAGLNTEAFF. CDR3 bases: TGTGCCAGCAGCTTATTTGCCGGACTGAACACTGAAGCTTTCTTT.

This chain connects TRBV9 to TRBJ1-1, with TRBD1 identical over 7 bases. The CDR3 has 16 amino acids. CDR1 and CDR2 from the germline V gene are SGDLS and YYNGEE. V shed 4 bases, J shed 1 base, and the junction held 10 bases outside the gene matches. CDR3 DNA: TGTGCCAGCAGCCCACGAGGTGGACAGGCGAACACTGAAGCTTTCTTT. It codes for CASSPRGGQANTEAFF.

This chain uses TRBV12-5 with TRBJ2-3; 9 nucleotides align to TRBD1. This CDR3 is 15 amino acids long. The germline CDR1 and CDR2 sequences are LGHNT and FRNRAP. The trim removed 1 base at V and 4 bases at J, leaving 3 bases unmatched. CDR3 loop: CASGLGDRASDTQYF. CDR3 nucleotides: TGTGCTAGTGGTTTGGGGGACAGGGCTTCAGATACGCAGTATTTT.

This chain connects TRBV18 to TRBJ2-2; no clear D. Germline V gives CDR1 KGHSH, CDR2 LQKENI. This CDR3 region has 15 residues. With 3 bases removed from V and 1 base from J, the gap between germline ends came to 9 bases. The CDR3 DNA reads TGTGCCAGCTCACCTGGTTTCGGGAACACCGGGGAGCTGTTTTTT. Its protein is CASSPGFGNTGELFF.

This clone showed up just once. The DNA of the CDR3 is TGTGCCACCTCGAAAGATCCTAACTATGGCTACACCTTC. Translation: CATSKDPNYGYTF. This rearrangement joins TRBV10-3 to TRBJ1-2; D gene unclear. Trimming shortened V by 10 bases and J by 0 bases, and 12 bases separated the two germline ends. CDR1 and CDR2 from the germline V gene are ENHRY and SYGVKD. The CDR3 has 13 amino acids.

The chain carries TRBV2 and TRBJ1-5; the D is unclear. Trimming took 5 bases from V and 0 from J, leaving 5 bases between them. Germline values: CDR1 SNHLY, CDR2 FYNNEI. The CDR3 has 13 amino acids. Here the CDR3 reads CASSSDSNQPQHF. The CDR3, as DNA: TGTGCCAGCAGTTCAGATAGCAATCAGCCCCAGCATTTT.

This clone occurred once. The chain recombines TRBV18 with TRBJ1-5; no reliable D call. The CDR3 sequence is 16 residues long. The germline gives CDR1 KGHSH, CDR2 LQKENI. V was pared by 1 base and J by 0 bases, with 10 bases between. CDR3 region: CASSPRPDISNQPQHF. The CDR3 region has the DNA TGTGCCAGCTCACCACGGCCCGACATTAGCAATCAGCCCCAGCATTTT.

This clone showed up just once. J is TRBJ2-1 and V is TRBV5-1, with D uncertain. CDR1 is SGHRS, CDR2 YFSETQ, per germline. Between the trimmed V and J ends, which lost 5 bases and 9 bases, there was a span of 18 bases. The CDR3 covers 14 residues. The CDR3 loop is CASSRMVDGSEQFF. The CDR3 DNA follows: TGCGCCAGCAGTCGGATGGTGGATGGAAGTGAGCAGTTCTTC.

CDR3 in DNA: TGTGCCAGCAGCGGCCCTTATGAGACCCAGTACTTC. Its translation is CASSGPYETQYF. The V and J genes are TRBV9 and TRBJ2-5; D is unclear. Germline V CDR1 and CDR2: SGDLS, YYNGEE. V was shortened by 3 bases and J by 5 bases, with 8 bases between the two germline ends. This CDR3 comprises 12 residues.

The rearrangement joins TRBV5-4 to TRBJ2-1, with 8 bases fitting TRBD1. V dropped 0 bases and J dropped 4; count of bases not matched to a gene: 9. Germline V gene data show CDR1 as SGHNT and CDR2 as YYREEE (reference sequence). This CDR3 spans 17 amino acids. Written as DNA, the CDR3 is TGTGCCAGCAGCTTGGGGTCAGGGGGCGAAGGGTACAATGAGCAGTTCTTC. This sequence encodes CASSLGSGGEGYNEQFF.

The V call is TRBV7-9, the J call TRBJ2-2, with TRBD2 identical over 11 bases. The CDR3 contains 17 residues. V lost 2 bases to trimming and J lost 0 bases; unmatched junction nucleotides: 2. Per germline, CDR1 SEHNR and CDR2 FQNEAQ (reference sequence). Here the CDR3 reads CASSLQTSGANTGELFF. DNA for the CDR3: TGTGCCAGCAGCTTACAGACTAGCGGGGCGAACACCGGGGAGCTGTTTTTT.

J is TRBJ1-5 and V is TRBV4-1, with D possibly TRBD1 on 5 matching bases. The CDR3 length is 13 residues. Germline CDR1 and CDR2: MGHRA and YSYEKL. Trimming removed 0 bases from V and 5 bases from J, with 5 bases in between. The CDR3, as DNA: TGCGCCAGCAGCCAAGAGGGGCATCAGCCCCAGCATTTT. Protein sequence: CASSQEGHQPQHF.

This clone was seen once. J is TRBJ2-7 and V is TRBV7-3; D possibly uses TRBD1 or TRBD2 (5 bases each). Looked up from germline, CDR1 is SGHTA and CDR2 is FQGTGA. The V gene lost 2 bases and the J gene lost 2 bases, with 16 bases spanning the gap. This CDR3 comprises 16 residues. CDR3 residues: CASSLVGPSIAYEQYF. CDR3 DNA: TGTGCCAGCAGCTTAGTGGGACCGTCGATAGCCTACGAGCAGTACTTC.

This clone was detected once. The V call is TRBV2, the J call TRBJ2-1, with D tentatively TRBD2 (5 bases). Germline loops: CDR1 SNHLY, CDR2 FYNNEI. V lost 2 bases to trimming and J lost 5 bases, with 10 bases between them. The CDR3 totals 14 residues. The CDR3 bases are TGTGCCAGCAGTGAAATAGAGGGAAACAATGAGCAGTTCTTC. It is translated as CASSEIEGNNEQFF. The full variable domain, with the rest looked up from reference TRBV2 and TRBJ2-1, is EPEVTQTPSHQVTQMGQEVILRCVPISNHLYFYWYRQILGQKVEFLVSFYNNEISEKSEIFDDQFSVERPDGSNFTLKIRSTKLEDSAMYFCASSEIEGNNEQFFGPGTRLTVL.

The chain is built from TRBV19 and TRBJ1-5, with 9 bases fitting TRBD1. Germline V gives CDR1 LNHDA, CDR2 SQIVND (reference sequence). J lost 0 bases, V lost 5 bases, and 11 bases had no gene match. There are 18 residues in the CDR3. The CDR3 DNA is TGTGCCAGTAGTCCCCCCGGGGGGACAGGGAGTAGCAATCAGCCCCAGCATTTT. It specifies CASSPPGGTGSSNQPQHF.

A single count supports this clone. CDR3 nucleotides: TGTGCCAGCAGCTTAGCGACGGGGAATTTGGACACTGAAGCTTTCTTT. It codes for CASSLATGNLDTEAFF. The chain links TRBV7-9 to TRBJ1-1; no firm D call. V was trimmed by 0 bases and J by 3 bases, leaving 14 bases between them. The CDR3 length is 16 residues. The germline gives CDR1 SEHNR, CDR2 FQNEAQ (reference sequence).

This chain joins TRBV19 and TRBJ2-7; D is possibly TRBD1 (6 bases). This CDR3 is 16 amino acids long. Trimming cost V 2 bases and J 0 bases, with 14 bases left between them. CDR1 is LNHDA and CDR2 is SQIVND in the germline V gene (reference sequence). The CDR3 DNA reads TGTGCCAGTAGTATAATAGGGGGTCGAAGCTCCTACGAGCAGTACTTC. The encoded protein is CASSIIGGRSSYEQYF.

Written as DNA, the CDR3 is TGTGCCAGCAGCCCAAGGACAGGGGCTGGAAACACCATATATTTT. This codes for CASSPRTGAGNTIYF. The chain links TRBV7-9 to TRBJ1-3, with 9 nucleotides matching TRBD1. Unmatched junction bases numbered 4, after V lost 5 bases and J lost 2 bases. The CDR3 totals 15 residues. Per germline, CDR1 SEHNR and CDR2 FQNEAQ (reference sequence).